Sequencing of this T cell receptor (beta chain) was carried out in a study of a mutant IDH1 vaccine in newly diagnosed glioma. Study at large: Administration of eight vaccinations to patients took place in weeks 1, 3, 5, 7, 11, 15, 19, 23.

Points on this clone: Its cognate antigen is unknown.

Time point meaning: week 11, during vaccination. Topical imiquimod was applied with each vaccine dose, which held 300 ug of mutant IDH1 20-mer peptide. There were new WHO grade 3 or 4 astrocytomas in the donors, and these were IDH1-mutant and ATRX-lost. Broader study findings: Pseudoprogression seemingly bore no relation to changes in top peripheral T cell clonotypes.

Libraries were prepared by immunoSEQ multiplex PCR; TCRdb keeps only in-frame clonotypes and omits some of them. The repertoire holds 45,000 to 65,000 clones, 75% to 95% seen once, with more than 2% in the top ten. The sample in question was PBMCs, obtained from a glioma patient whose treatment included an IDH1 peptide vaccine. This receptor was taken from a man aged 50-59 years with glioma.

CDR3 bases: TGTGCCAGCAGTTCCACAGATACGCAGTATTTT. This translates into CASSSTDTQYF. The chain links TRBV28 to TRBJ2-3; D is uncertain. The V gene lost 4 bases and the J gene lost 2 bases, with 1 base spanning the gap. Germline values: CDR1 MDHEN, CDR2 SYDVKM. The CDR3 extends over 11 amino acids. The whole variable domain, remainder taken from reference TRBV28 and TRBJ2-3, is DVKVTQSSRYLVKRTGEKVFLECVQDMDHENMFWYRQDPGLGLRLIYFSYDVKMKEKGDIPEGYSVSREKKERFSLILESASTNQTSMYLCASSSTDTQYFGPGTRLTVL.